The 27 T cell receptor beta chains presented below share a single source sample, sequenced in a study of glioma-infiltrating T cells. Using RNA template, CDR3s of TCR alpha and beta were amplified with iRepertoire arm-PCR. Each CDR3 protein is one row after TCRdb ran MiXCR on the multiplex PCR reads. Here the sample spans roughly 120,000 distinct CDR3 sequences, approximately 26% being singletons. Input material: glioma tissue, nonneoplastic brain tissue, or PBMCs (not recorded which). These receptors all stem from a human donor with low-grade glioma or glioblastoma, undergoing nonglioma brain surgery, or in good health (not recorded which).

The chain couples TRBV27 to TRBJ2-1; D is unresolved. The CDR3 contains 13 residues. Trimming pared 10 bases from V and 13 bases from J, leaving 23 bases between. CDR1 and CDR2 (germline): MNHEY, SMNVEV (reference sequence). The CDR3 reads CAIRRQLQETQFF. DNA of the CDR3: TGTGCCATCAGAAGACAATTACAAGAGACCCAGTTCTTC.

Concerning this clonotype itself: Given a much more abundant clone one base away, this may be a read error. The rearrangement joins TRBV12-3 or TRBV12-4 to TRBJ1-4; unclear D gene. The CDR3 runs to 14 residues. In DNA, the CDR3 is TGTGCCAGCAGACGGGAACATGCTAATGAAGAACTGTTTTTT. Translating gives CASRREHANEELFF.

This clonotype was detected ten times or more. The chain combines TRBV7-9 with TRBJ1-4; D is unclear. V was clipped by 2 bases and J by 4 bases, with 14 bases between them. CDR1 SEHNR and CDR2 FQNEAQ come from the germline V gene (reference sequence). The CDR3 length is 16 residues. As DNA, the CDR3 is TGTGCCAGCAGCTTATTCCCCCATGAGCATAATGAAAAACTGTTTTTT. Translating gives CASSLFPHEHNEKLFF.

The chain recombines TRBV3-1 with TRBJ2-7, with D possibly TRBD1 on 5 matching bases. CDR1 and CDR2 from the germline V gene are LGHDT and YNNKEL (reference sequence). The CDR3 is 12 amino acids. The V and J ends lost 6 bases and 6 bases respectively, with 12 bases between them. CDR3 in amino acids: CASRPQGSEQYF. The CDR3 bases are TGTGCCAGCAGACCCCAGGGCTCCGAGCAGTACTTC.

With regard to this clonotype: This may be a read error, as it is one base from a much larger clone. This chain joins TRBV5-1 and TRBJ1-1; D gene ambiguous. The CDR3 contains 12 residues. Germline CDR1 reads SGHRS; CDR2 reads YFSETQ. V was trimmed by 4 bases and J by 10 bases, leaving 14 bases between them. Here the CDR3 reads CASSLDLVLAFF. The CDR3 DNA reads as TGCGCCAGCAGCCTCGACCTTGTATTAGCTTTCTTT.

This clonotype was counted ten times or more. The rearrangement joins TRBV27 to TRBJ2-3; perhaps TRBD2 as D (5 bases). The CDR3 is 13 residues long. Trimming left V 5 bases short and J 11 bases short, with 17 bases between. CDR1 MNHEY and CDR2 SMNVEV come from the germline V gene (reference sequence). CDR3: CASSLQTRNMQYF. CDR3 nucleotide sequence: TGTGCCAGCAGTCTCCAAACTAGGAATATGCAGTATTTT.

There are many counts of this clonotype. V usage is TRBV6-1 and J usage is TRBJ2-2; 7 bases match TRBD1. Germline V gene lookup returns CDR1 MNHNS and CDR2 SASEGT. Germline trimming cut 6 bases from V and 1 base from J; bases unmatched to any gene: 2. The CDR3 totals 14 residues. The DNA of the CDR3 is TGTGCCAGCAGGTACAGGGGGAACACCGGGGAGCTGTTTTTT. This gives the protein CASRYRGNTGELFF.

In this sample, this clonotype turned up many times. V gene TRBV29-1 combines with J gene TRBJ2-1; D call uncertain. CDR1 SQVTM and CDR2 ANQGSEA come from the germline V gene. The V and J ends lost 1 base and 0 bases respectively, with 7 bases between them. The CDR3 covers 14 residues. The CDR3, as DNA: TGCAGCGTTGAAGGGCGGTACTCCTACAATGAGCAGTTCTTC. Protein: CSVEGRYSYNEQFF.

This clonotype was recorded at least ten times. The V gene is TRBV6-2 or TRBV6-3, the J gene TRBJ2-1; no reliable D call. CDR3 length equals 14 residues. Germline V gene lookup returns CDR1 MNHEY and CDR2 SVGEGT. V lost 2 bases, J lost 4 bases, and 9 bases lay in between. The DNA of the CDR3 is TGTGCCAGCAGTTACCCCGACACGTACAATGAGCAGTTCTTC. It translates to CASSYPDTYNEQFF.

Details on this clonotype: It may be a read error: a sequence one base away is much more abundant. The rearrangement uses TRBV3-1 and TRBJ2-1; D is possibly TRBD1 (6 bases). Germline V gene sequence: CDR1 LGHDT, CDR2 YNNKEL (reference sequence). The CDR3 length is 13 residues. The CDR3 nucleotides are TGTGCCGGCAGCCAAAACCAGGGGAATGAGCAGTTCTTC. It yields the protein CAGSQNQGNEQFF.

Remarks on this clonotype: A read error may produce the germline difference seen at one junction end. The V call is TRBV29-1, the J call TRBJ2-2; the match to TRBD2 covers 10 bases. Germline loops: CDR1 SQVTM, CDR2 ANQGSEA. The CDR3 is 16 amino acids. The CDR3 sequence: CSVEGLAGVRSGELSF. The CDR3 nucleotides read TGCAGCGTCGAAGGGCTAGCGGGAGTCCGGTCCGGGGAGCTGTCTTTT.

Concerning this clonotype itself: This may stem from a read error, because a much larger clone lies one nucleotide away. Given the absence of the conserved phenylalanine or tryptophan at the CDR3 end, a read error is likely. V and J are TRBV29-1 and TRBJ2-4; D is unresolved. The germline CDR1 and CDR2 sequences are SQVTM and ANQGSEA. With 5 bases removed from V and 9 bases from J, the gap between germline ends came to 11 bases. This CDR3 region has 11 residues. The CDR3 sequence is CSVRQQGIQYL. DNA for the CDR3: TGCAGCGTTCGGCAGCAAGGCATTCAGTACCTC.

This clonotype has only one observation. This chain uses TRBV29-1 with TRBJ1-2; D ambiguous. Germline CDR1 SQVTM, CDR2 ANQGSEA. This CDR3 is built from 12 residues. The V gene lost 5 bases and the J gene lost 9 bases, with 16 bases spanning the gap. The CDR3 loop reads CSVSDTIYSYTF. The DNA of the CDR3 is TGCAGCGTTTCTGACACCATATATAGCTACACCTTC.

For this clonotype: One base away lies a much larger clone, so this may be a sequencing read error. The CDR3 DNA reads TGTGCCAGCAGCCAAGATCATACTAGGGGGGACTACAAGCAGTTCTTC. Translating it yields CASSQDHTRGDYKQFF. The gene calls are TRBV4-2 and TRBJ2-1; tentatively, D is TRBD2 (7 bases). The V gene lost 0 bases and the J gene lost 11 bases, with 20 bases spanning the gap. Germline CDR1 is LGHNA and CDR2 is YNFKEQ. The CDR3 consists of 16 residues.

This clonotype appeared many times. V is TRBV24-1 and J is TRBJ2-3; unclear D gene. Germline CDR1 reads KGHDR; CDR2 reads SFDVKD. V was cut by 5 bases and J by 1 base, with 12 bases left in between. The CDR3 is 15 residues long. This CDR3 is CATSASSHGTDTQYF. Here the CDR3 DNA reads TGTGCCACCAGTGCCTCCTCTCACGGCACAGATACGCAGTATTTT.

This chain links TRBV11-3 with TRBJ1-3; the D gene is possibly TRBD1 (5 bases). V dropped 1 base and J dropped 7 bases, with 14 bases sitting between them. Germline CDR1 is SGHNT and CDR2 is YENEEA. This CDR3 is 15 amino acids long. The CDR3, as DNA: TGTGCCAGCAGCTTAGGGGGCAGAGAGAGGAACACCATATATTTT. Amino acids: CASSLGGRERNTIYF.

Many counts were recorded for this clonotype. V gene TRBV7-2 combines with J gene TRBJ1-2; D call uncertain. The V end lost 5 bases, the J end lost 2 bases, and 12 bases lay between the germline ends. The CDR3 covers 14 residues. Germline V gene data show CDR1 as SGHTA and CDR2 as FQGNSA. The CDR3 region is CASSPSGGNYGYTF. In nucleotides, the CDR3 is TGTGCCAGCAGCCCCTCGGGAGGGAACTATGGCTACACCTTC.

This clonotype was seen repeatedly, ten times or more. The CDR3 here is CASSLGGYGLYEQYF. The DNA of the CDR3 is TGTGCCAGCAGCTTAGGAGGGTATGGGCTTTACGAGCAGTACTTC. J is TRBJ2-7 and V is TRBV7-2; weak D call: TRBD2 (5 bases). The CDR3 is 15 residues long. The ends were cut back, 1 base at V and 4 bases at J, with 14 bases in the middle. Germline CDR1 reads SGHTA; CDR2 reads FQGNSA.

This clonotype showed up many times. The chain links TRBV7-2 to TRBJ2-5; D is unclear. This CDR3 comprises 12 residues. The germline V gene encodes CDR1 SGHTA and CDR2 FQGNSA. Trimming took 5 bases from V and 7 from J, leaving 11 bases between them. CDR3 DNA: TGTGCCAGCAGCCCCTTAATCGGGACCCAGTACTTC. It translates to CASSPLIGTQYF.

The table lists this clonotype with many counts. The chain recombines TRBV5-5 with TRBJ1-1; 9 bases agree with TRBD1. Trimming cost V 4 bases and J 5 bases; bases outside gene matches: 6. CDR3 length: 14 residues. Germline CDR1 SGHKS, CDR2 YYEKEE (reference sequence). CDR3 residues: CASSTQGAQTEAFF. CDR3 coding DNA: TGTGCCAGCAGCACACAGGGGGCGCAAACTGAAGCTTTCTTT.

This clonotype was recorded at least ten times. The rearrangement uses TRBV5-1 and TRBJ1-1, with D possibly being TRBD1 (6 bases). This CDR3 contains 14 residues. V shed 4 bases and J shed 1 base, with 11 bases lying between them. Germline V gene sequence: CDR1 SGHRS, CDR2 YFSETQ. The CDR3 region is CASSPDSSNTEAFF. CDR3 DNA: TGCGCCAGCAGCCCGGACAGCTCGAACACTGAAGCTTTCTTT.

This clonotype was seen at least ten times. The gene calls are TRBV7-9 and TRBJ1-2; D might be TRBD1 (5 bases). With 5 bases removed from V and 1 base from J, the gap between germline ends came to 14 bases. The CDR3 is 15 residues long. Per germline, CDR1 SEHNR and CDR2 FQNEAQ (reference sequence). CDR3 loop: CASSPVDSLNYGYTF. CDR3 sequence (DNA): TGTGCCAGCAGCCCCGTCGACAGTCTTAACTATGGCTACACCTTC. Based on the CDR3 plus reference TRBV7-9 and TRBJ1-2, the full variable domain is DTGVSQNPRHKITKRGQNVTFRCDPISEHNRLYWYRQTLGQGPEFLTYFQNEAQLEKSRLLSDRFSAERPKGSFSTLEIQRTEQGDSAMYLCASSPVDSLNYGYTFGSGTRLTVV.

This clonotype was seen only a few times. This could be a read error, since a much larger clone is one nucleotide away. V is TRBV20-1 and J is TRBJ2-5; 14 bases map to TRBD2. Germline loops: CDR1 DFQATT, CDR2 SNEGSKA (reference sequence). The CDR3 is 15 residues long. With 5 bases clipped from V and 5 bases from J, the junction kept 7 bases outside the gene matches. The CDR3 here is CSAPRLAGGAETQYF. In nucleotides, the CDR3 is TGCAGTGCTCCTAGACTAGCGGGGGGGGCCGAGACCCAGTACTTC.

Ten or more counts support this clonotype. This sequence joins TRBV20-1 and TRBJ2-7; no firm D call. V shed 0 bases and J shed 0 bases, with 6 bases lying between them. Germline V gives CDR1 DFQATT, CDR2 SNEGSKA (reference sequence). The CDR3 runs to 13 residues. The DNA of the CDR3 is TGCAGTGCTAGAGACGAGAGCTCCTACGAGCAGTACTTC. It translates to CSARDESSYEQYF.

The genes are TRBV6-6 and TRBJ2-7, with a tentative D call TRBD1 (6 bases). This CDR3 is built from 12 residues. The germline V and J ends were trimmed by 6 bases and 4 bases, with 10 bases remaining between them. Germline CDR1 reads MNHNY; CDR2 reads SVGAGI (reference sequence). For the CDR3, the DNA is TGTGCCAGCAGGTCAGGGGATTACGAGCAGTACTTC. This codes for CASRSGDYEQYF.

This clonotype was recorded many times. The chain combines TRBV25-1 with TRBJ2-1; 8 bases are a match to TRBD2. Trimming at V came to 3 bases and at J to 13 bases, leaving 8 bases not matched to a gene. From germline, CDR1 is MGHDK and CDR2 SYGVNS. This CDR3 spans 13 amino acids. The CDR3 bases are TGTGCCAGCAGTGATGCGGGCGGGAGGTTCCAGTTCTTC. This encodes CASSDAGGRFQFF.

A word on this clonotype: The junction departs from the called germline gene at one end, perhaps through a read error. CDR3 protein: CASSPRGGGAYNEQSF. The DNA of the CDR3 is TGTGCCAGCAGCCCGCGAGGAGGGGGAGCTTACAATGAGCAGTCCTTC. V usage is TRBV7-9 and J usage is TRBJ2-1; D assignment may be TRBD1 or TRBD2 (6 bases each). The CDR3 contains 16 residues. CDR1 is SEHNR, CDR2 FQNEAQ, per germline (reference sequence).